This entry lists 27 T cell receptor beta chains sequenced from one sample in a study of control samples from healthy donors and cancer patients. Profiling relied on immunoSEQ multiplex PCR, and the TCRdb table lists in-frame clones only, not all of them. Of around 250,000 clones listed, almost 85% were seen once; the top ten hold roughly 13%. The sequenced sample consisted of PBMCs. The receptors were sampled from a woman in her fifties or sixties with lung cancer.

This rearrangement joins TRBV10-3 to TRBJ1-1; D gene uncertain. The germline gives CDR1 ENHRY, CDR2 SYGVKD. Trimming took off 2 bases at V and 3 bases at J, with 10 bases between the two ends. The CDR3 extends over 14 amino acids. This CDR3 reads CAISEGGRDTEAFF. Written as DNA, the CDR3 is TGTGCCATCAGTGAGGGAGGTCGGGACACTGAAGCTTTCTTT.

V gene TRBV3-1 (or the pseudogene TRBV3-2) combines with J gene TRBJ2-6; D uncertain. V was clipped by 1 base and J by 4 bases, with 8 bases between them. This CDR3 contains 15 residues. Germline V gene data show CDR1 as LGHDT and CDR2 as YNNKEL (reference sequence). Here the CDR3 DNA reads TGTGCCAGCAGCCAAGGCATCCCCGGGGCCAACGTCCTGACTTTC. Amino acid sequence: CASSQGIPGANVLTF.

V and J are TRBV7-9 and TRBJ1-2, with unresolved D. Germline-derived CDR1 and CDR2 are SEHNR and FQNEAQ (reference sequence). Trimming removed 5 bases at V and 1 base at J, with 5 bases between. This CDR3 region has 12 residues. The CDR3 DNA follows: TGTGCCAGCAGCCCCAATAACTATGGCTACACCTTC. This codes for CASSPNNYGYTF. The variable domain in full, with the rest retrieved from reference TRBV7-9 and TRBJ1-2, is DTGVSQNPRHKITKRGQNVTFRCDPISEHNRLYWYRQTLGQGPEFLTYFQNEAQLEKSRLLSDRFSAERPKGSFSTLEIQRTEQGDSAMYLCASSPNNYGYTFGSGTRLTVV.

V is TRBV15 and J is TRBJ2-5, with D possibly being TRBD2 (5 bases). The CDR3 consists of 15 residues. Looked up from germline, CDR1 is LNHNV and CDR2 is YYDKDF (reference sequence). With 0 bases removed from V and 1 base from J, the gap between germline ends came to 9 bases. As DNA, the CDR3 is TGTGCCACCAGCAGAGAGGTGACTACCCAAGAGACCCAGTACTTC. Translation gives CATSREVTTQETQYF.

This clone was seen only once. The chain employs TRBV9 and TRBJ1-1; 10 positions match TRBD1. V was pared by 3 bases and J by 5 bases, with 4 bases of the junction left unmatched. The CDR3 is 14 residues long. Per the germline V gene, CDR1 is SGDLS and CDR2 is YYNGEE. The CDR3 spells CASSGTGGRTEAFF. The CDR3 nucleotides read TGTGCCAGCAGCGGGACAGGGGGTAGGACTGAAGCTTTCTTT.

V is TRBV3-1 (or the pseudogene TRBV3-2) and J is TRBJ1-4, with D perhaps matching TRBD1 (5 bases). The CDR3 consists of 14 residues. Germline V CDR1 and CDR2: LGHDT, YNNKEL (reference sequence). V gave up 7 bases and J gave up 4 bases, with 13 bases separating them. The CDR3 region has the DNA TGTGCCAGCACGAGGAACGGGGGTAATGAAAAACTGTTTTTT. Its protein product is CASTRNGGNEKLFF.

The rearrangement joins TRBV3-1 (or the pseudogene TRBV3-2) to TRBJ1-6; no definite D call. The CDR3 runs 15 residues. With 3 bases removed from V and 8 bases from J, the gap between germline ends came to 14 bases. Germline V lookup: CDR1 LGHDT, CDR2 YNNKEL (reference sequence). CDR3 DNA sequence: TGTGCCAGCAGCCAGCTTGCGAGCCCGGATTCACCCCTCCACTTT. It translates to CASSQLASPDSPLHF.

This chain links TRBV5-8 with TRBJ2-7; the D is unclear. CDR1 and CDR2 from the germline V gene are SGHTS and YDEGEE. Trimming shortened V by 0 bases and J by 6 bases, and 7 bases separated the two germline ends. The CDR3 is 12 amino acids. CDR3 coding DNA: TGTGCCAGCAGCTTGGTAATTTCCGAGCAGTACTTC. Its translation is CASSLVISEQYF. The variable domain in full, with the rest retrieved from reference TRBV5-8 and TRBJ2-7, is EAGVTQSPTHLIKTRGQQATLRCSPISGHTSVYWYQQALGLGLQFLLWYDEGEERNRGNFPPRFSGRQFPNYSSELNVNALELEDSALYLCASSLVISEQYFGPGTRLTVT.

This chain links TRBV30 with TRBJ2-5; a weak D match, TRBD2 (5 bases). CDR1 is GTSNPN and CDR2 is SVGIG in the germline V gene (reference sequence). Trimming took 0 bases from V and 2 from J, leaving 7 bases between them. The CDR3 runs to 13 residues. In DNA, the CDR3 is TGTGCCTGGAGTGTACGAGGGCAAGAGACCCAGTACTTC. Translation: CAWSVRGQETQYF.

The DNA of the CDR3 is TGTGCCAGCAGCCAGAAGAGGTGGGGTCCCTCCTACGAGCAGTACTTC. Amino acids: CASSQKRWGPSYEQYF. The chain recombines TRBV14 with TRBJ2-7; D gene ambiguous. V gave up 3 bases and J gave up 0 bases, with 15 bases separating them. Germline V gene sequence: CDR1 SGHDN, CDR2 FVKESK. The CDR3 extends over 16 amino acids.

V and J are TRBV3-1 (or the pseudogene TRBV3-2) and TRBJ2-5, with 8 positions matching TRBD2. V dropped 5 bases and J dropped 7; count of bases not matched to a gene: 6. Germline V gene lookup returns CDR1 LGHDT and CDR2 YNNKEL (reference sequence). The CDR3 runs to 13 residues. Written as DNA, the CDR3 is TGTGCCAGCAGCTCGACCGGGGGGGGGACCCAGTACTTC. This encodes CASSSTGGGTQYF.

The V call is TRBV19, the J call TRBJ2-2, with D unresolved. The CDR3 is 11 amino acids. Germline CDR1 and CDR2: LNHDA and SQIVND (reference sequence). V dropped 7 bases and J dropped 7 bases, with 7 bases sitting between them. The CDR3 sequence is CASTPGGELFF. CDR3 coding DNA: TGTGCCAGTACCCCAGGCGGGGAGCTGTTTTTT.

The chain couples TRBV2 to TRBJ1-4; D ambiguous. This CDR3 comprises 15 residues. Trimming shortened V by 8 bases and J by 7 bases, and 20 bases separated the two germline ends. Germline V gives CDR1 SNHLY, CDR2 FYNNEI. The CDR3 DNA reads as TGTGCCAGCCTCTTATCAGGAGGGAACAGTGAAAAACTGTTTTTT. The encoded protein is CASLLSGGNSEKLFF.

The V gene is TRBV11-2, the J gene TRBJ2-5; the match to TRBD2 covers 7 bases. Unmatched junction bases numbered 12, after V lost 5 bases and J lost 6 bases. CDR1 is SGHAT and CDR2 is FQNNGV in the germline V gene. The CDR3 length is 15 residues. The CDR3 coding sequence is TGTGCCAGCAGCCCCCGCTTTACGGGGGGTCAGACCCAGTACTTC. Protein sequence: CASSPRFTGGQTQYF.

The chain links TRBV5-1 to TRBJ2-1; D unclear. Germline V gene sequence: CDR1 SGHRS, CDR2 YFSETQ. This CDR3 has 11 amino acids. Trimming stripped 1 base from V and 9 bases from J, with 5 bases between. CDR3 DNA: TGCGCCAGCAGCTTGAAATTTGAGCAGTTCTTC. Translating it yields CASSLKFEQFF.

This clone is a singleton in its sample. The chain uses TRBV29-1 and TRBJ2-5; TRBD2 might be the D (5 bases). This CDR3 has 13 amino acids. Germline loops: CDR1 SQVTM, CDR2 ANQGSEA. V gave up 6 bases and J gave up 2 bases, with 13 bases separating them. The CDR3 is CSVSGLDQETQYF. The CDR3 coding sequence is TGCAGCGTCTCCGGACTGGATCAAGAGACCCAGTACTTC.

The J gene is TRBJ1-4, the V gene TRBV4-2; no reliable D call. CDR3 length equals 18 residues. V shed 0 bases and J shed 0 bases, with 14 bases lying between them. Looked up from germline, CDR1 is LGHNA and CDR2 is YNFKEQ. The CDR3 bases are TGTGCCAGCAGCCAAGATTCGGCCACAAAAGCAACTAATGAAAAACTGTTTTTT. Translation gives CASSQDSATKATNEKLFF.

The rearrangement joins TRBV4-1 to TRBJ2-1, with a possible D match to TRBD2 (7 bases). The V gene's germline CDR1 is MGHRA and CDR2 YSYEKL. Trimming took 3 bases from V and 7 from J, leaving 19 bases between them. This CDR3 spans 16 amino acids. The CDR3: CASSQSRGAYGNEQFF. The CDR3 DNA reads as TGCGCCAGCAGCCAGAGTCGGGGGGCTTATGGGAATGAGCAGTTCTTC.

The chain links TRBV28 to TRBJ2-7; D not resolved. CDR3 size: 15 residues. V was shortened by 10 bases and J by 0 bases, with 19 bases between the two germline ends. The germline CDR1 and CDR2 sequences are MDHEN and SYDVKM. CDR3 residues: CAIVRWADSSYEQYF. Written as DNA, the CDR3 is TGTGCCATCGTTCGCTGGGCGGATTCCTCCTACGAGCAGTACTTC.

The chain recombines TRBV11-2 with TRBJ2-7; weak D call: TRBD1 (6 bases). The CDR3 is made up of 14 amino acids. Germline V gene data show CDR1 as SGHAT and CDR2 as FQNNGV. Trimming took off 0 bases at V and 5 bases at J, with 11 bases between the two ends. The CDR3 nucleotides read TGTGCCAGCAGCTTAGATCGGGGACATGACGAGCAGTACTTC. Its protein is CASSLDRGHDEQYF.

The chain couples TRBV28 to TRBJ2-7; maybe TRBD1 (5 bases). This CDR3 is 15 amino acids long. V lost 4 bases and J lost 1, with 14 bases in between. Per the germline V gene, CDR1 is MDHEN and CDR2 is SYDVKM. This CDR3 is CASSSRQTPSYEQYF. The DNA of the CDR3 is TGTGCCAGCAGTTCTCGACAGACGCCTTCCTACGAGCAGTACTTC.

V is TRBV5-6 and J is TRBJ1-3; 7 bases match TRBD1. This CDR3 spans 19 amino acids. V shed 3 bases and J 0 bases; nucleotides not matched to a gene: 15. The germline CDR1 and CDR2 sequences are SGHDT and YYEEEE. DNA for the CDR3: TGTGCCAGCAGCTCACTCGGACAGGCTTACGAGAGCTCTGGAAACACCATATATTTT. It specifies CASSSLGQAYESSGNTIYF.

This rearrangement joins TRBV7-8 to TRBJ2-7; D is ambiguous. V lost 3 bases and J lost 4, with 7 bases in between. The CDR3 has 12 amino acids. Germline V lookup: CDR1 SGHVS, CDR2 FQNEAQ. Here the CDR3 DNA reads TGTGCCAGCAGCTTGCCCGGGTACGAGCAGTACTTC. As protein: CASSLPGYEQYF.

The chain couples TRBV28 to TRBJ1-4; no clear D. The CDR3 length is 15 residues. Trimming stripped 2 bases from V and 3 bases from J, with 10 bases between. Per germline, CDR1 MDHEN and CDR2 SYDVKM. In DNA form, the CDR3 reads TGTGCCAGCAGTTTACTTGGGTATCCTAATGAAAAACTGTTTTTT. Translated: CASSLLGYPNEKLFF.

The chain joins TRBV19 to TRBJ2-5, with 7 bases identical to TRBD2. The CDR3 is 15 amino acids. Germline lookup yields CDR1 LNHDA and CDR2 SQIVND (reference sequence). V gave up 5 bases and J gave up 1 base; unmatched junction bases: 7. CDR3 region: CASSPPRTSQETQYF. CDR3 DNA: TGTGCCAGTAGTCCGCCCCGGACTAGCCAAGAGACCCAGTACTTC.

In this sample, this clone turned up once. The chain uses TRBV5-4 and TRBJ2-3; 10 nucleotides agree with TRBD2. This CDR3 comprises 16 residues. Trimming at V came to 0 bases and at J to 4 bases, leaving 5 bases not matched to a gene. CDR1 and CDR2 (germline): SGHNT, YYREEE (reference sequence). The CDR3 is CASSLGSSGRADTQYF. The CDR3 DNA is TGTGCCAGCAGCTTGGGGTCTAGCGGGAGAGCAGATACGCAGTATTTT.

The chain has TRBV2 and TRBJ2-5, with D unresolved. This CDR3 comprises 14 residues. Trimming shortened V by 1 base and J by 0 bases, and 6 bases separated the two germline ends. Per the germline V gene, CDR1 is SNHLY and CDR2 is FYNNEI. In DNA, the CDR3 is TGTGCCAGCAGTGAAGTGACACACCAAGAGACCCAGTACTTC. Protein sequence: CASSEVTHQETQYF.